The 20 T cell receptor beta chains reported below all come from one sample, sequenced in a study of blood T cell repertoires in COVID-19. This table comes from immunoSEQ multiplex PCR, and its TCRdb copy is limited to in-frame clones, with some not included. In the table there are tens of thousands of clones, about 87% of which are singletons. Specimen: peripheral blood. These receptors originate from a woman in her forties or fifties with acute or convalescent COVID-19.

The chain couples TRBV5-1 to TRBJ1-1; the D is unclear. The CDR3 consists of 12 residues. V was shortened by 3 bases and J by 6 bases, with 9 bases between the two germline ends. Germline V CDR1 and CDR2: SGHRS, YFSETQ. This chain's CDR3 is CASSSEGPEAFF. The CDR3 region has the DNA TGCGCCAGCAGCTCGGAGGGCCCTGAAGCTTTCTTT.

This sequence joins TRBV11-1 and TRBJ2-3, with TRBD2 matching over 7 bases. Germline CDR1 and CDR2: SGHAT and FQDESV (reference sequence). V was clipped by 5 bases and J by 4 bases; unmatched bases: 6. The CDR3 extends over 14 amino acids. The DNA for the CDR3 is TGTGCCAGCAGCCGACCGGGGGGAGCAGATACGCAGTATTTT. Translation: CASSRPGGADTQYF. The whole variable domain, filled in from reference TRBV11-1 and TRBJ2-3, reads EAEVAQSPRYKITEKSQAVAFWCDPISGHATLYWYRQILGQGPELLVQFQDESVVDDSQLPKDRFSAERLKGVDSTLKIQPAELGDSAMYLCASSRPGGADTQYFGPGTRLTVL.

This clone appeared a few times. The chain couples TRBV7-6 to TRBJ1-6; D is perhaps TRBD1 (5 bases). This CDR3 has 15 residues. The V and J ends lost 5 bases and 5 bases respectively, with 13 bases between them. Germline assignment: CDR1 SGHVS and CDR2 FNYEAQ. CDR3 DNA sequence: TGTGCCAGCAGCGAACGACAGTCAGATAATTCACCCCTCCACTTT. Its translation is CASSERQSDNSPLHF.

CDR3 protein: CASSLARTGGTEAFF. The CDR3 bases are TGTGCCAGCAGCTTAGCTCGGACAGGGGGCACTGAAGCTTTCTTT. The chain carries TRBV7-2 and TRBJ1-1; 10 bases map to TRBD1. The length of the CDR3 is 15 residues. The V and J ends lost 0 bases and 4 bases, in that order; junction bases with no gene match: 2. CDR1 is SGHTA, CDR2 FQGNSA, per germline.

CDR3 in amino acids: CATRWGDTEAFF. DNA of the CDR3: TGTGCAACGCGGTGGGGGGACACTGAAGCTTTCTTT. This rearrangement joins TRBV6-5 to TRBJ1-1, with D possibly being TRBD1 (5 bases). The CDR3 is 12 residues long. Germline V gene data show CDR1 as MNHEY and CDR2 as SVGAGI.

The chain is built from TRBV7-2 and TRBJ1-2; 9 nucleotides agree with TRBD1. V lost 5 bases and J lost 4; bases outside the gene matches: 8. Germline CDR1 is SGHTA and CDR2 is FQGNSA. The CDR3 loop spans 15 amino acids. CDR3 region: CASSPSGTGTYGYTF. CDR3 in DNA: TGTGCCAGCAGCCCATCCGGGACAGGGACCTATGGCTACACCTTC.

The J gene is TRBJ1-2, the V gene TRBV28, with D unresolved. V was shortened by 5 bases and J by 2 bases, with 12 bases between the two germline ends. Germline V CDR1 and CDR2: MDHEN, SYDVKM. The CDR3 spans 14 residues. This chain's CDR3 is CASSPGGENYGYTF. CDR3 DNA: TGTGCCAGCAGTCCCGGCGGGGAAAACTATGGCTACACCTTC.

The chain is built from TRBV6-5 and TRBJ1-5; D unclear. The ends were cut back, 5 bases at V and 5 bases at J, with 10 bases in the middle. The CDR3 extends over 13 amino acids. Germline-derived CDR1 and CDR2 are MNHEY and SVGAGI. The CDR3 spells CASSTIFDQPQHF. CDR3 coding DNA: TGTGCCAGCAGTACTATCTTCGATCAGCCCCAGCATTTT.

The chain carries TRBV5-6 and TRBJ1-6; no clear D. CDR3 length equals 15 residues. Per the germline V gene, CDR1 is SGHDT and CDR2 is YYEEEE. Trimming pared 0 bases from V and 0 bases from J, leaving 4 bases between. Here the CDR3 reads CASSLDSSYNSPLHF. Here the CDR3 DNA reads TGTGCCAGCAGCTTGGATAGCTCCTATAATTCACCCCTCCACTTT.

This chain connects TRBV19 to TRBJ1-2; 9 bases are a match to TRBD1. This CDR3 contains 15 residues. Germline CDR1 is LNHDA and CDR2 is SQIVND (reference sequence). V gave up 5 bases and J gave up 8 bases; unmatched junction bases: 12. The CDR3 loop reads CASSELQGANVGYTF. Written as DNA, the CDR3 is TGTGCCAGTAGTGAACTACAGGGGGCGAATGTAGGCTACACCTTC.

V gene TRBV15 combines with J gene TRBJ1-1, with D possibly matching TRBD1 (5 bases). CDR1 and CDR2 from the germline V gene are LNHNV and YYDKDF (reference sequence). With 3 bases removed from V and 4 bases from J, the gap between germline ends came to 12 bases. The CDR3 is made up of 14 amino acids. In DNA form, the CDR3 reads TGTGCCACCAGCAGTTTGGGGGGGGTCACTGAAGCTTTCTTT. Residues: CATSSLGGVTEAFF.

The V and J genes are TRBV19 and TRBJ1-1, with D maybe TRBD1 (6 bases). V was pared by 7 bases and J by 7 bases, with 16 bases between. This CDR3 has 13 amino acids. Germline V gene sequence: CDR1 LNHDA, CDR2 SQIVND (reference sequence). CDR3: CASKTGTPYEAFF. The CDR3 DNA reads as TGTGCCAGTAAAACAGGGACCCCTTATGAAGCTTTCTTT.

About this clone: The sample holds other DNA sequences that translate to the same CDR3. The chain uses TRBV6-5 and TRBJ2-2, with 9 nucleotides matching TRBD1. This CDR3 comprises 14 residues. Per the germline V gene, CDR1 is MNHEY and CDR2 is SVGAGI. The ends lost 6 bases at V and 1 base at J; junction bases unmatched: 0. The chain's CDR3 is CASRGQGNTGELFF. DNA for the CDR3: TGTGCCAGCAGGGGACAGGGGAACACCGGGGAGCTGTTTTTT.

The rearrangement uses TRBV9 and TRBJ1-6; weak D call: TRBD1 (6 bases). CDR3 size: 14 residues. V was shortened by 3 bases and J by 7 bases, with 11 bases between the two germline ends. Germline CDR1 and CDR2: SGDLS and YYNGEE. In DNA, the CDR3 is TGTGCCAGCAGCGAGCGGACAGCAAATTCACCCCTCCACTTT. The encoded protein is CASSERTANSPLHF.

This clone was seen a single time. The chain is built from TRBV28 and TRBJ1-2; D not certain. The CDR3 totals 12 residues. The V gene lost 5 bases and the J gene lost 8 bases, with 12 bases spanning the gap. CDR1 is MDHEN, CDR2 SYDVKM, per germline. The CDR3 sequence is CASSDAIAGYTF. Written as DNA, the CDR3 is TGTGCCAGCAGTGACGCAATAGCGGGCTACACCTTC.

This chain links TRBV5-1 with TRBJ2-2, with no clear D. Germline assignment: CDR1 SGHRS and CDR2 YFSETQ. Trimming took 4 bases from V and 5 from J, leaving 6 bases between them. The CDR3 extends over 12 amino acids. This CDR3 is CASSGGTGELFF. The CDR3 DNA reads as TGCGCCAGCAGCGGCGGAACCGGGGAGCTGTTTTTT.

CDR3 protein: CASFAAGLGLYEQYF. The CDR3 DNA follows: TGTGCCAGCTTCGCGGCCGGACTAGGACTCTACGAGCAGTACTTC. V gene TRBV28 combines with J gene TRBJ2-7; 7 nucleotides align to TRBD2. Trimming took 8 bases from V and 3 from J; bases not matched to a gene: 13. Germline V gives CDR1 MDHEN, CDR2 SYDVKM. The CDR3 is made up of 15 amino acids.

The chain uses TRBV7-9 and TRBJ1-1, with TRBD1 as a possible D gene (6 bases). This CDR3 has 19 residues. Trimming left V 1 base short and J 0 bases short, with 21 bases between. CDR1 SEHNR and CDR2 FQNEAQ come from the germline V gene (reference sequence). CDR3 DNA sequence: TGTGCCAGCAGCTTAGAGGGGGGGGAGGCAGGAAGAGTGAACACTGAAGCTTTCTTT. Its translation: CASSLEGGEAGRVNTEAFF.

The rearrangement links TRBV6-5 to TRBJ2-5, with a weak D call TRBD1 (5 bases). In germline, CDR1 is MNHEY, CDR2 SVGAGI. This CDR3 spans 15 amino acids. The ends were cut back, 6 bases at V and 0 bases at J, with 14 bases in the middle. This CDR3 is CASSADREYQETQYF. The CDR3, as DNA: TGTGCCAGCAGCGCCGACAGAGAGTACCAAGAGACCCAGTACTTC.

The chain links TRBV9 to TRBJ2-7; weak D call: TRBD1 (6 bases). V dropped 8 bases and J dropped 0 bases, with 9 bases sitting between them. Germline V lookup: CDR1 SGDLS, CDR2 YYNGEE. The CDR3 spans 12 residues. This chain's CDR3 is CASADSSYEQYF. CDR3 in DNA: TGTGCCAGTGCGGACAGCTCCTACGAGCAGTACTTC.